The next 10 T cell receptor beta chains were all read from a single sample in a study of blood T cell repertoires in COVID-19. Here immunoSEQ multiplex PCR was the method, and the copy in TCRdb shows in-frame clones only, minus some. This table holds 250,000 or so clones, 86% found once. Material for sequencing was PBMCs or T cells enriched from blood (not recorded which). The receptors come from a woman aged 45-65 years who had recovered from COVID-19.

The V call is TRBV5-4, the J call TRBJ2-1; 11 bases are shared with TRBD2. CDR1 is SGHNT, CDR2 YYREEE, per germline (reference sequence). V trimming: 4 bases; J trimming: 3 bases; junction bases outside the gene matches: 9. The CDR3 extends over 17 amino acids. The CDR3 reads CASSTRRGTSGYNEQFF. The CDR3 DNA follows: TGTGCCAGCAGCACCCGGCGCGGGACTAGCGGCTACAATGAGCAGTTCTTC.

This clone was observed a single time. This rearrangement joins TRBV5-1 to TRBJ2-3, with 9 bases matching TRBD2. V trimming: 5 bases; J trimming: 4 bases; junction bases outside the gene matches: 14. Germline loops: CDR1 SGHRS, CDR2 YFSETQ. CDR3 length: 17 amino acids. The CDR3 sequence is CASRGRLAGIEPDTQYF. CDR3 nucleotides: TGCGCCAGCAGAGGGAGGCTAGCGGGAATTGAGCCAGATACGCAGTATTTT.

V and J are TRBV5-1 and TRBJ2-7, with TRBD2 identical over 7 bases. The CDR3 length is 13 residues. Losses at the gene ends were 4 bases for V and 4 bases for J; bases not matched to a gene: 5. Germline values: CDR1 SGHRS, CDR2 YFSETQ. CDR3 sequence (DNA): TGCGCCAGCAGCCATCCGGGAGGATACGAGCAGTACTTC. This encodes CASSHPGGYEQYF.

This chain links TRBV5-4 with TRBJ2-7, with TRBD1 matching over 10 bases. The CDR3 has 17 amino acids. V lost 4 bases to trimming and J lost 4 bases; unmatched junction nucleotides: 14. Germline CDR1 reads SGHNT; CDR2 reads YYREEE (reference sequence). As DNA, the CDR3 is TGTGCCAGCAGCCCGAAACCCGGACAGGGGGGCTCTTACGAGCAGTACTTC. It specifies CASSPKPGQGGSYEQYF.

V and J are TRBV6-4 and TRBJ2-3; D is perhaps TRBD2 (5 bases). The CDR3 totals 13 residues. Germline V gene lookup returns CDR1 MRHNA and CDR2 SNTAGT. V lost 6 bases to trimming and J lost 3 bases, with 10 bases between them. Written as DNA, the CDR3 is TGTGCCAGCAGCTACGGGGAAACAGATACGCAGTATTTT. Translation gives CASSYGETDTQYF.

V is TRBV7-3 and J is TRBJ1-6; D is possibly TRBD1 (6 bases). Germline assignment: CDR1 SGHTA and CDR2 FQGTGA. The CDR3 spans 15 residues. The V end was cut by 2 bases, the J end by 7 bases, with 12 bases between. CDR3 amino acids: CASSLDRSRNSPLHF. Written as DNA, the CDR3 is TGTGCCAGCAGCTTAGACAGGAGCCGAAATTCACCCCTCCACTTT.

This clone was counted only a few times. The J gene is TRBJ1-3, the V gene TRBV10-1; TRBD1 aligns across 7 bases. The CDR3 is 13 amino acids. The V and J ends lost 11 bases and 2 bases, in that order; junction bases with no gene match: 6. CDR1 and CDR2 (germline): WNHNN, SYGVQD (reference sequence). CDR3 sequence: CAQTGTTGNTIYF. The DNA for the CDR3 is TGCGCCCAGACAGGGACCACTGGAAACACCATATATTTT.

J is TRBJ2-5 and V is TRBV29-1; D not resolved. The CDR3 totals 14 residues. V dropped 0 bases and J dropped 5 bases, with 13 bases sitting between them. Germline CDR1 SQVTM, CDR2 ANQGSEA. The CDR3 is CSVEDLGARETQYF. The CDR3 DNA follows: TGCAGCGTTGAAGATCTTGGTGCCCGGGAGACCCAGTACTTC.

This rearrangement joins TRBV9 to TRBJ1-1, with unresolved D. The CDR3 totals 13 residues. Trimming removed 3 bases from V and 8 bases from J, with 14 bases in between. Germline CDR1 is SGDLS and CDR2 is YYNGEE. CDR3 sequence reads: CASSAPPGIEAFF. CDR3 DNA: TGTGCCAGCAGCGCCCCCCCGGGGATAGAAGCTTTCTTT.

The chain is built from TRBV19 and TRBJ1-5; a possible D gene is TRBD1 (6 bases). The CDR3 sequence is 13 residues long. Between the trimmed V and J ends, which lost 7 bases and 3 bases, there was a span of 10 bases. The germline CDR1 and CDR2 sequences are LNHDA and SQIVND (reference sequence). The chain's CDR3 is CASTTGYNQPQHF. The CDR3 DNA follows: TGTGCCAGTACCACAGGGTACAATCAGCCCCAGCATTTT.